A single sample gave rise to the 22 T cell receptor beta chains below, sequenced in a study of blood T cells in healthy people across ages. A second PCR of roughly 7 to 11 cycles used a sample-barcoded 5' primer and a J-beta primer mix. TCRdb processed the 5' RACE reads anew with MiXCR; each CDR3 protein has one entry. The sample has hundreds of thousands of distinct CDR3 sequences; approximately 44% are singletons. The sequencing input was blood. These receptors came from a man between 60 and 75 years old in good health.

The rearrangement joins TRBV20-1 to TRBJ2-7; TRBD2 agrees at 8 bases. This CDR3 has 12 residues. Per germline, CDR1 DFQATT and CDR2 SNEGSKA (reference sequence). The ends lost 5 bases at V and 4 bases at J; junction bases unmatched: 4. CDR3 DNA: TGCAGTGCTTGGGCGGGGGGTTACGAGCAGTACTTC. The encoded protein is CSAWAGGYEQYF.

This sequence joins TRBV5-1 and TRBJ2-3; no reliable D call. Germline-derived CDR1 and CDR2 are SGHRS and YFSETQ. V lost 2 bases and J 2 bases, leaving 9 bases between the germline ends. CDR3 length: 14 residues. CDR3 nucleotide sequence: TGCGCCAGCAGCTTCAGCAGGACCACAGATACGCAGTATTTT. Protein sequence: CASSFSRTTDTQYF. The full variable domain, in which reference TRBV5-1 and TRBJ2-3 provide the parts outside the CDR3, is KAGVTQTPRYLIKTRGQQVTLSCSPISGHRSVSWYQQTPGQGLQFLFEYFSETQRNKGNFPGRFSGRQFSNSRSEMNVSTLELGDSALYLCASSFSRTTDTQYFGPGTRLTVL.

The V gene is TRBV12-3 or TRBV12-4, the J gene TRBJ2-6; 8 bases are shared with TRBD1. The CDR3 loop spans 18 amino acids. The trim removed 3 bases at V and 4 bases at J, leaving 11 bases unmatched. CDR3 DNA sequence: TGTGCCAGCAGTTTCACAGGGGGAAGGGAGAAGGGGGCCAACGTCCTGACTTTC. This sequence encodes CASSFTGGREKGANVLTF.

To note about this clonotype: A read error is possible here, since a much larger clone lies one base away. V and J are TRBV7-8 and TRBJ1-1; D is perhaps TRBD1 (5 bases). The CDR3 consists of 14 residues. Germline CDR1 SGHVS, CDR2 FQNEAQ. The V end lost 4 bases, the J end lost 1 base, and 10 bases lay between the germline ends. CDR3 DNA: TGTGCCAGCAGCTCGGGACGGGGGAACACTGAAGCTTTCTTT. Residues: CASSSGRGNTEAFF.

This clonotype was detected only a few times. The genes are TRBV6-2 or TRBV6-3 and TRBJ2-7; 8 nucleotides match TRBD2. Per the germline V gene, CDR1 is MNHEY and CDR2 is SVGEGT. V lost 5 bases and J lost 0; bases outside the gene matches: 6. CDR3 length: 15 residues. CDR3 loop: CASSPQRGSSYEQYF. CDR3 DNA sequence: TGTGCCAGCAGTCCCCAGCGGGGGAGCTCCTACGAGCAGTACTTC.

Worth noting for this clonotype: This could be a read error, since a much larger clone is one nucleotide away. The chain joins TRBV12-3 or TRBV12-4 to TRBJ1-2; D remains unclear. Trimming took 6 bases from V and 4 from J, leaving 12 bases between them. CDR3 length: 13 residues. CDR3 sequence: CASSLRFGYGYTF. The CDR3 DNA follows: TGTGCCAGCAGCCTGCGGTTTGGCTATGGCTACACCTTC.

This clonotype occurred a few times. The CDR3 sequence: CASSYPLAGVTTDTQYF. The CDR3 coding sequence is TGTGCCAGCAGTTACCCACTAGCGGGGGTTACGACAGATACGCAGTATTTT. The chain carries TRBV6-2 or TRBV6-3 and TRBJ2-3, with 11 bases identical to TRBD2. Trimming removed 2 bases from V and 3 bases from J; junction bases left unmatched: 7. The V gene's germline CDR1 is MNHEY and CDR2 SVGEGT. The CDR3 sequence is 17 residues long.

The chain combines TRBV5-1 with TRBJ2-1; D may be TRBD1 (6 bases). Germline V gene sequence: CDR1 SGHRS, CDR2 YFSETQ. The CDR3 sequence is 15 residues long. The V end was cut by 2 bases, the J end by 7 bases, with 16 bases between. In DNA, the CDR3 is TGCGCCAGCAGCTTCCGGCCAGGGGAGCCAAATGAGCAGTTCTTC. Its translation is CASSFRPGEPNEQFF. Supplemented by reference TRBV5-1 and TRBJ2-1, the full variable domain reads KAGVTQTPRYLIKTRGQQVTLSCSPISGHRSVSWYQQTPGQGLQFLFEYFSETQRNKGNFPGRFSGRQFSNSRSEMNVSTLELGDSALYLCASSFRPGEPNEQFFGPGTRLTVL.

The sample holds a few counts of this clonotype. The V and J genes are TRBV20-1 and TRBJ2-7; D remains ambiguous. There are 12 residues in the CDR3. Germline CDR1 is DFQATT and CDR2 is SNEGSKA (reference sequence). With 3 bases removed from V and 7 bases from J, the gap between germline ends came to 13 bases. This CDR3 is CSARQNIGEQYF. CDR3 nucleotides: TGCAGTGCTAGGCAGAATATTGGTGAGCAGTACTTC.

The chain links TRBV5-6 to TRBJ2-2; unclear D gene. Trimming took 2 bases from V and 4 from J, leaving 12 bases between them. Germline V CDR1 and CDR2: SGHDT, YYEEEE. The CDR3 sequence is 15 residues long. The CDR3 DNA reads TGTGCCAGCAGCTTCCTAGGGATCGGCACCGGGGAGCTGTTTTTT. It translates to CASSFLGIGTGELFF.

A few counts support this clonotype. This sequence joins TRBV11-2 and TRBJ2-4; TRBD1 might be the D (5 bases). The CDR3 runs to 17 residues. Germline V CDR1 and CDR2: SGHAT, FQNNGV. The V and J ends lost 4 bases and 3 bases respectively, with 19 bases between them. The DNA for the CDR3 is TGTGCCAGCAGCTCACTTACTGGGGCGGCTAACAAAAACATTCAGTACTTC. Encoded protein: CASSSLTGAANKNIQYF.

In this sample, this clonotype turned up once. The chain is built from TRBV25-1 and TRBJ1-6, with 7 bases aligning to TRBD1. Germline CDR1 and CDR2: MGHDK and SYGVNS. Trimming took 3 bases from V and 8 from J; bases not matched to a gene: 10. The length of the CDR3 is 16 residues. In DNA form, the CDR3 reads TGTGCCAGCAGTGATGTGTTCTGGCAGGGGGATTCACCCCTCCACTTT. Translated, it gives CASSDVFWQGDSPLHF.

V gene TRBV12-3 or TRBV12-4 combines with J gene TRBJ2-1; TRBD1 matches 7 bases. Unmatched junction bases numbered 6, after V lost 3 bases and J lost 4 bases. The CDR3 consists of 15 residues. The CDR3 DNA sequence: TGTGCCAGCAGTTTGGGGGACAGTGGTTACAATGAGCAGTTCTTC. It translates to CASSLGDSGYNEQFF.

The rearrangement uses TRBV20-1 and TRBJ2-5; D is unclear. V lost 3 bases, J lost 1 base, and 18 bases lay in between. This CDR3 comprises 16 residues. Per the germline V gene, CDR1 is DFQATT and CDR2 is SNEGSKA (reference sequence). The CDR3 protein is CSASGRPPSPQETQYF. The CDR3 DNA reads as TGCAGTGCTAGCGGGCGGCCCCCTAGTCCCCAAGAGACCCAGTACTTC.

This clonotype was found a few times. The rearrangement links TRBV6-4 to TRBJ1-4; D gene uncertain. This CDR3 has 13 amino acids. Trimming stripped 7 bases from V and 7 bases from J, with 13 bases between. The germline V gene encodes CDR1 MRHNA and CDR2 SNTAGT. CDR3 loop: CASKSGSSEKLFF. In DNA, the CDR3 is TGTGCCAGCAAATCCGGGTCCTCTGAAAAACTGTTTTTT.

This chain connects TRBV3-1 to TRBJ2-1; D unresolved. The DNA end lines up better with TRBJ2-7; the J call may be wrong. There are 16 residues in the CDR3. The germline V gene encodes CDR1 LGHDT and CDR2 YNNKEL (reference sequence). The CDR3 region has the DNA TGTGCCAGCAGTCTATTCGAGCCCAAATTCTACAATGAGCAGTACTTC. This gives the protein CASSLFEPKFYNEQYF.

This clonotype was detected only a few times. The chain employs TRBV29-1 and TRBJ2-1; possible D gene TRBD2, 6 bases. This CDR3 is built from 12 residues. The germline CDR1 and CDR2 sequences are SQVTM and ANQGSEA. Trimming removed 8 bases at V and 11 bases at J, with 19 bases between. The CDR3 DNA reads as TGCAGCTCCGGGACTCCCGATAATCAGCAGTTCTTC. Translated, it gives CSSGTPDNQQFF.

This clonotype was detected many times. This sequence joins TRBV11-2 and TRBJ2-1, with unresolved D. CDR3 size: 13 residues. Germline V gives CDR1 SGHAT, CDR2 FQNNGV. Trimming removed 0 bases at V and 3 bases at J, with 3 bases between. This CDR3 reads CASSLESYNEQFF. Written as DNA, the CDR3 is TGTGCCAGCAGCTTAGAAAGCTACAATGAGCAGTTCTTC.

The chain combines TRBV24-1 with TRBJ2-4; D perhaps matches TRBD2 (6 bases). Germline V CDR1 and CDR2: KGHDR, SFDVKD. This CDR3 is built from 15 residues. V lost 9 bases and J lost 4, with 18 bases in between. CDR3 DNA sequence: TGTGCCACCTCTCTGGGAGGAGGGGAGAAAAACATTCAGTACTTC. Translated, it gives CATSLGGGEKNIQYF.

V and J are TRBV12-3 or TRBV12-4 and TRBJ2-7; D ambiguous. The CDR3 sequence is 16 residues long. V was clipped by 5 bases and J by 7 bases, with 24 bases between them. The CDR3 region is CASSNRVGMGTNEQYF. The CDR3 DNA follows: TGTGCCAGCAGTAACCGGGTTGGAATGGGTACGAATGAGCAGTACTTC.

This clonotype was observed once. Given a much more abundant clone one base away, this may be a read error. V usage is TRBV7-8 and J usage is TRBJ2-5; maybe TRBD2 (6 bases). TRBJ2-7 matches the DNA end more closely, so the J call is doubtful. Germline V gives CDR1 SGHVS, CDR2 FQNEAQ. The CDR3 is 13 residues long. For the CDR3, the DNA is TGTGCCAGCAGCTTAGGGGGACTCAACGAGCAGTACTTC. It codes for CASSLGGLNEQYF.

The V call is TRBV7-2, the J call TRBJ2-7; a possible D gene is TRBD1 (6 bases). V was cut by 8 bases and J by 1 base, with 12 bases left in between. Germline CDR1 reads SGHTA; CDR2 reads FQGNSA. The CDR3 extends over 13 amino acids. The CDR3 spells CASGRDMSYEQYF. The CDR3 nucleotides read TGTGCCAGCGGCCGGGACATGTCCTACGAGCAGTACTTC.